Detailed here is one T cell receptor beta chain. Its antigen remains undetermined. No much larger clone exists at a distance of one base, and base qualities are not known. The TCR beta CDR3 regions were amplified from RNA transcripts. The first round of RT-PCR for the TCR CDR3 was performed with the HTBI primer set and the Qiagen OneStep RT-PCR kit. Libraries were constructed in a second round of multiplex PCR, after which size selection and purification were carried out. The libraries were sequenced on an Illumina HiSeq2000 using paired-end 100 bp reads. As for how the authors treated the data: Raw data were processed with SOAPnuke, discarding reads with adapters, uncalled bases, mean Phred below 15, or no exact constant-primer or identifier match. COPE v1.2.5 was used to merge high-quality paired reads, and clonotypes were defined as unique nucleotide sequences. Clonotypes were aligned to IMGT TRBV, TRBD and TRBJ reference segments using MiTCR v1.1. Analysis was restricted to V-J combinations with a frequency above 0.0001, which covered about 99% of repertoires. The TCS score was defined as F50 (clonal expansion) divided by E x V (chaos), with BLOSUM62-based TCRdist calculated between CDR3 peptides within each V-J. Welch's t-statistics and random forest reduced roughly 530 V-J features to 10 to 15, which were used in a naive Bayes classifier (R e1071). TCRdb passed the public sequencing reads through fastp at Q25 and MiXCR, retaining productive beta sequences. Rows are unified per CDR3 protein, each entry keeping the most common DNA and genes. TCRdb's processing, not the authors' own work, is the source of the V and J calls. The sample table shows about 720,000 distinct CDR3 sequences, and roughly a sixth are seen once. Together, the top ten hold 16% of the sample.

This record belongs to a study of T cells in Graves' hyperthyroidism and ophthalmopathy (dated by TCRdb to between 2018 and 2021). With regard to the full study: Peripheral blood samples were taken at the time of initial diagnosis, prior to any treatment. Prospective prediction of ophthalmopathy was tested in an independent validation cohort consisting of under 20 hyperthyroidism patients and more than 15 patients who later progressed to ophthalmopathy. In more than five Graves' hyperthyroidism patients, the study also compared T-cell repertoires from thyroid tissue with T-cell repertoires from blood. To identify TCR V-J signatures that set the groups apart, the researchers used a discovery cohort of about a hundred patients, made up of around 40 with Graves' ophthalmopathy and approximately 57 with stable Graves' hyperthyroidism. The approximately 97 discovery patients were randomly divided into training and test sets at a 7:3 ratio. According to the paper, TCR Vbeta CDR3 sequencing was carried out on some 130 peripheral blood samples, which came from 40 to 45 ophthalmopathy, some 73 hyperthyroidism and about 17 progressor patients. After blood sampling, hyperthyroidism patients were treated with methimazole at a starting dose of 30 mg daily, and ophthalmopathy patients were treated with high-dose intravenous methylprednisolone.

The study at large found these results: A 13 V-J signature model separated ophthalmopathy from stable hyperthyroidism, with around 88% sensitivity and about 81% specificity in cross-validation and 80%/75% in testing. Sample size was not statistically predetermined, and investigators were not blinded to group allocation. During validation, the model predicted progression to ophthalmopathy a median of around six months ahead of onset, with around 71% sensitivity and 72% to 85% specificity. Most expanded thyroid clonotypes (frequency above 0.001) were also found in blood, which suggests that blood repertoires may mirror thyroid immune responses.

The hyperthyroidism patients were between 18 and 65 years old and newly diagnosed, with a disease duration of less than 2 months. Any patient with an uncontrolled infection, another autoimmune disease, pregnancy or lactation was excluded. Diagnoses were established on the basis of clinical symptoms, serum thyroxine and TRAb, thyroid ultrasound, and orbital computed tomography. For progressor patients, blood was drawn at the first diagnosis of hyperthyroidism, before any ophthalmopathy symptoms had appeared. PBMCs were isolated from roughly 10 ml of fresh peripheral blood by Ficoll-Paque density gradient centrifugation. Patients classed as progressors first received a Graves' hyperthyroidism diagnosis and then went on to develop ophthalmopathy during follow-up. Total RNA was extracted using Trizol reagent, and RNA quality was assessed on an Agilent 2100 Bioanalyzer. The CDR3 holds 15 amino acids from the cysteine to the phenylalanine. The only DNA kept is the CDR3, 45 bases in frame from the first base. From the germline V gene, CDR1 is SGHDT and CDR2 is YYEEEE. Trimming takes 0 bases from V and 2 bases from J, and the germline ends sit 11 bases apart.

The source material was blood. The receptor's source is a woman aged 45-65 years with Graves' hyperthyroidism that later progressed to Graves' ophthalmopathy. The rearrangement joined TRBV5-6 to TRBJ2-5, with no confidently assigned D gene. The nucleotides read TGTGCCAGCAGCTTGGCGCACCAGCCTCAAGAGACCCAGTACTTC. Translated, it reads CASSLAHQPQETQYF.